This T cell receptor (beta chain) was sequenced for a study of ipilimumab plus nivolumab after autologous stem cell transplantation. Study overall: Median doses per patient: a few ipilimumab, about 8 nivolumab. Study-level points and caveats: Authors suggest TCR repertoire, Treg phenotype and gut microbiota support further study.

Sequencing used immunoSEQ multiplex PCR; TCRdb keeps in-frame clones, though not all of them. Of 17,000 or so clones in the sample, around four fifths were seen once. In regard to this clone: Its antigen is currently unknown.

The CDR3 spans 17 residues. V was shortened by 2 bases and J by 0 bases, with 14 bases between the two germline ends. Germline V lookup: CDR1 SNHLY, CDR2 FYNNEI. Starting 14 to 28 days after autologous transplant, ipilimumab 1 mg/kg was given. This specimen consisted of PBMCs, obtained in a trial of ipilimumab plus nivolumab as post-transplant consolidation. This sequence originates from a male donor with diffuse large B-cell lymphoma. The rearrangement joins TRBV2 to TRBJ2-1, with a possible D match to TRBD2 (5 bases). CDR3 sequence reads: CASSERGGISSYNEQFF. CDR3 nucleotide sequence: TGTGCCAGCAGTGAACGGGGTGGGATAAGCTCCTACAATGAGCAGTTCTTC.